Listed below are T cell receptor beta chains from one sample, sequenced in a study of cytomegalovirus exposure and HLA in healthy donors. Repertoires were generated with immunoSEQ multiplex PCR, while TCRdb's copy carries only in-frame clones and drops some. In all, the sample yields some 34,000 clones. Source material: PBMCs. These TCRs come from a woman aged 40-49 years in good health and CMV-seropositive. The CDR3 runs from the conserved cysteine through the conserved F or W. Each record gives: V gene, J gene, D gene, clone size, CDR3 DNA, CDR3 protein. The D gene is left open where the match is weak. For some rows the clone size is stated as once, few or many, or as a class when expanded; others skip it.

v_call: TRBV25-1; j_call: TRBJ2-1; d_call: TRBD2; clone_size: -; cdr3_nt: TGTGCCAGCAGGGAGAGACTAGCGGGTATTAATGAGCAGTTCTTC; cdr3_aa: CASRERLAGINEQFF
v_call: TRBV6-1; j_call: TRBJ1-5; d_call: -; clone_size: -; cdr3_nt: TGTGCCAGCAGTGACGTAACCTTGGGCCAGCCCCAGCATTTT; cdr3_aa: CASSDVTLGQPQHF
v_call: TRBV27; j_call: TRBJ2-1; d_call: -; clone_size: -; cdr3_nt: TGTGCCAGCAGTCACTACAATGAGCAGTTCTTC; cdr3_aa: CASSHYNEQFF
v_call: TRBV5-4; j_call: TRBJ2-5; d_call: -; clone_size: medium-sized; cdr3_nt: TGTGCCAGCAGCCGCTCCAACAGGGAAGAGACCCAGTACTTC; cdr3_aa: CASSRSNREETQYF
v_call: TRBV11-2; j_call: TRBJ2-5; d_call: TRBD2; clone_size: -; cdr3_nt: TGTGCCAGCAGCTTACAGGGACTAGCGGACCAAGAGACCCAGTACTTC; cdr3_aa: CASSLQGLADQETQYF
v_call: TRBV5-1; j_call: TRBJ1-1; d_call: -; clone_size: -; cdr3_nt: TGCGCCAGCAGTCAACAGGGTTGGGGGACTGAAGCTTTCTTT; cdr3_aa: CASSQQGWGTEAFF
v_call: TRBV6-6; j_call: TRBJ2-1; d_call: -; clone_size: -; cdr3_nt: TGTGCCAGCAGTTACTGGGACCCGGGGGGCGCGCAGTTCTTC; cdr3_aa: CASSYWDPGGAQFF
v_call: TRBV6-4; j_call: TRBJ1-5; d_call: TRBD1; clone_size: -; cdr3_nt: TGTGCCAGCAGTGGTGACAGGGATCAGCCCCAGCATTTT; cdr3_aa: CASSGDRDQPQHF
v_call: TRBV5-6; j_call: TRBJ2-3; d_call: TRBD1; clone_size: -; cdr3_nt: TGTGCCAGCGGGGCAGGGGGAGATACGCAGTATTTT; cdr3_aa: CASGAGGDTQYF
v_call: TRBV6-5; j_call: TRBJ2-3; d_call: -; clone_size: -; cdr3_nt: TGTGCCAGCAGTTTTGAGAGGGAGACAGATACGCAGTATTTT; cdr3_aa: CASSFERETDTQYF
v_call: TRBV7-6; j_call: TRBJ1-5; d_call: -; clone_size: -; cdr3_nt: TGTGCCAGCAGCTTAATGGGCAAGAATCAGCACCAGCATTTT; cdr3_aa: CASSLMGKNQHQHF
v_call: TRBV4-2; j_call: TRBJ2-5; d_call: -; clone_size: -; cdr3_nt: TGTGCCAGCAGCCATACCGACAGGCCCGGGGGGCAGTACTTC; cdr3_aa: CASSHTDRPGGQYF
v_call: TRBV7-9; j_call: TRBJ2-7; d_call: TRBD2; clone_size: -; cdr3_nt: TGTGCCAGCAGCCCAGAAGGACTAGCGGGGGACTACGAGCAGTACTTC; cdr3_aa: CASSPEGLAGDYEQYF
v_call: TRBV19; j_call: TRBJ1-2; d_call: -; clone_size: medium-sized; cdr3_nt: TGTGCCAGTAGTACTAAGGAGGGCTACACCTTC; cdr3_aa: CASSTKEGYTF
v_call: TRBV7-9; j_call: TRBJ1-5; d_call: TRBD1; clone_size: -; cdr3_nt: TGTGCCAGCAGCCCCAGGGGGTCCAATCAGCCCCAGCATTTT; cdr3_aa: CASSPRGSNQPQHF
v_call: TRBV15; j_call: TRBJ1-5; d_call: TRBD1; clone_size: -; cdr3_nt: TGTGCCACCAGCAGGGACAGGTCGATTTTGCTCCAGCATTTT; cdr3_aa: CATSRDRSILLQHF
v_call: TRBV6-1; j_call: TRBJ2-7; d_call: -; clone_size: -; cdr3_nt: TGTGCCAGCAGAGGGTACGGAGGTATCGCCTACGAGCAGTACTTC; cdr3_aa: CASRGYGGIAYEQYF
v_call: TRBV29-1; j_call: TRBJ1-2; d_call: TRBD1; clone_size: -; cdr3_nt: TGCAGCGTTGAAGAAGGGACAGGTCTCTATGGCTACACCTTC; cdr3_aa: CSVEEGTGLYGYTF
v_call: TRBV9; j_call: TRBJ2-3; d_call: TRBD1; clone_size: -; cdr3_nt: TGTGCCAGCAGCTATAGGGGGCACACAGATACGCAGTATTTT; cdr3_aa: CASSYRGHTDTQYF
v_call: TRBV9; j_call: TRBJ2-1; d_call: TRBD2; clone_size: -; cdr3_nt: TGTGCCAGCAGCAGAGGGGGAGCGGGAGAGGGCAATGAGCAGTTCTTC; cdr3_aa: CASSRGGAGEGNEQFF
v_call: TRBV19; j_call: TRBJ2-3; d_call: -; clone_size: -; cdr3_nt: TGTGCCAGTAGTATCCCAAACAGGGACCCAGATACGCAGTATTTT; cdr3_aa: CASSIPNRDPDTQYF
v_call: TRBV4-1; j_call: TRBJ2-7; d_call: -; clone_size: -; cdr3_nt: TGCGCCAGCAGCCAAGACCCCGACAGCTACGAGCAGTACTTC; cdr3_aa: CASSQDPDSYEQYF
v_call: TRBV6-6; j_call: TRBJ1-5; d_call: -; clone_size: -; cdr3_nt: TGTGCCAGCAGTTACTACAGGGACCAGCCCCAGCATTTT; cdr3_aa: CASSYYRDQPQHF
v_call: TRBV6-1; j_call: TRBJ2-5; d_call: TRBD2; clone_size: -; cdr3_nt: TGTGCCAGCAGTCGGGAGGTCCAAGAGACCCAGTACTTC; cdr3_aa: CASSREVQETQYF
v_call: TRBV28; j_call: TRBJ1-2; d_call: TRBD1; clone_size: -; cdr3_nt: TGTGCCAGCAGCCCAGGGGGGTTCGGGTATGGCTACACCTTC; cdr3_aa: CASSPGGFGYGYTF
v_call: TRBV19; j_call: TRBJ2-3; d_call: -; clone_size: -; cdr3_nt: TGTGCCAGTAGTATCAGGTCGAGGCGGGGCACAGATACGCAGTATTTT; cdr3_aa: CASSIRSRRGTDTQYF
v_call: TRBV7-9; j_call: TRBJ2-4; d_call: TRBD2; clone_size: -; cdr3_nt: TGTGCCAGCAGCGACGTTAGTGGGGGAGGGACGGCCAAAAACATTCAGTACTTC; cdr3_aa: CASSDVSGGGTAKNIQYF
v_call: TRBV6-5; j_call: TRBJ2-1; d_call: TRBD1; clone_size: -; cdr3_nt: TGTGCCAGCAGTAAGGACAGGGCCGGCAATGAGCAGTTCTTC; cdr3_aa: CASSKDRAGNEQFF
v_call: TRBV5-1; j_call: TRBJ2-5; d_call: -; clone_size: -; cdr3_nt: TGCGCCAGCAGCCTCAGCGGGGAGACCCAGTACTTC; cdr3_aa: CASSLSGETQYF
v_call: TRBV18; j_call: TRBJ1-1; d_call: TRBD1; clone_size: -; cdr3_nt: TGTGCCAGCTCACCTATGACAGGGAGTGATATTGAAGCTTTCTTT; cdr3_aa: CASSPMTGSDIEAFF